This T cell receptor beta chain was captured by sequencing in a study of B cell selection in AIRE deficiency. Study-level results: With only TCRbeta sequenced, around 40% of shared healthy Treg sequences overlapped Tconv.

Data came from immunoSEQ multiplex PCR; TCRdb stores just in-frame clones and leaves some out. The sample shows around 5,300 clones, 87% of them seen only once. Regulatory T cells were sorted as CD4+CD25hiCD127low/negative. CDR1 is SGHRS, CDR2 YFSETQ, per germline. Trimming removed 1 base from V and 5 bases from J, with 3 bases in between. This CDR3 spans 11 amino acids. Note on this clone: What it binds is not known.

The rearrangement joins TRBV5-1 to TRBJ2-5; D gene unclear. The TCR originated in a human donor with AIRE deficiency. The sequenced sample was Tregs sorted from PBMCs. The CDR3 region has the DNA TGCGCCAGCAGCTTGCAGGAGACCCAGTACTTC. This translates into CASSLQETQYF.